A selection of T cell receptor beta chains follows, all from one sample in a study of cytotoxic CD8 clonotypes in ibrutinib-treated CLL. Assay: immunoSEQ multiplex PCR; the TCRdb copy retains only in-frame clones and omits some. In the table there are 150,000 or so clones, approximately 80% of which are singletons. Sequencing used PBMCs, obtained after 36 months of ibrutinib treatment. The receptors stem from a human donor with chronic lymphocytic leukemia. The CDR3 runs from the conserved cysteine through the conserved F or W. A D gene is named only where the DNA matches it firmly. Size values are once, few and many counts, or a class for expanded clones, and some rows have none.

d_call clone_size cdr3_length j_call v_call cdr3_aa cdr3_nt
TRBD1 - 15 TRBJ2-7 TRBV11-2 CASSLGDRSSYEQYF TGTGCCAGCAGCTTAGGGGACAGGAGCTCCTACGAGCAGTACTTC
- - 18 TRBJ1-2 TRBV4-1 CASSRQVPPPGHRSGYTF TGCGCCAGCAGCCGCCAGGTCCCTCCCCCGGGCCACCGCTCTGGCTACACCTTC
- - 13 TRBJ1-1 TRBV30 CAWSVGHNTEAFF TGTGCCTGGAGTGTCGGTCATAACACTGAAGCTTTCTTT
- - 12 TRBJ1-2 TRBV28 CASSFLPGPHTF TGTGCCAGCAGTTTTTTGCCGGGACCTCACACCTTC
- - 13 TRBJ2-7 TRBV5-1 CASSLGHTNEQYF TGCGCCAGCAGCTTGGGACACACTAACGAGCAGTACTTC
- - 15 TRBJ2-3 TRBV6-6 CASSYGAPPGDTQYF TGTGCCAGCAGTTACGGGGCTCCCCCGGGGGATACGCAGTATTTT
- - 15 TRBJ1-1 TRBV5-1 CASIARAALRTEAFF TGCGCCAGCATCGCCCGAGCCGCCCTCCGCACTGAAGCTTTCTTT
- - 13 TRBJ1-2 TRBV18 CASSLRTGDGYTF TGTGCCAGCTCACTAAGAACCGGGGATGGCTACACCTTC
TRBD1 - 13 TRBJ1-2 TRBV5-5 CASSLGDSYGYTF TGTGCCAGCAGCCTAGGGGACAGTTATGGCTACACCTTC
TRBD1 - 14 TRBJ1-5 TRBV2 CASRGGQGKQPQHF TGTGCCAGCAGGGGTGGACAGGGCAAACAGCCCCAGCATTTT
TRBD1 - 15 TRBJ1-1 TRBV5-1 CASSRTRGLDTEAFF TGCGCCAGCAGCCGAACCAGGGGGCTTGACACTGAAGCTTTCTTT
- - 12 TRBJ1-4 TRBV6-6 CASSATNEKLFF TGTGCCAGCAGCGCAACTAATGAAAAACTGTTTTTT
- - 15 TRBJ2-2 TRBV7-3 CASSFPGTNTGELFF TGTGCCAGCAGCTTCCCCGGGACGAACACCGGGGAGCTGTTTTTT
TRBD2 - 14 TRBJ2-1 TRBV10-1 CASSDATSGAEQFF TGCGCCAGCAGTGATGCGACTAGCGGGGCCGAGCAGTTCTTC
TRBD1 - 13 TRBJ1-1 TRBV2 CASRPTGGVEAFF TGTGCCAGCAGGCCTACAGGGGGGGTTGAAGCTTTCTTT
- - 14 TRBJ2-2 TRBV28 CASMPDPNTGELFF TGTGCCAGCATGCCCGACCCGAACACCGGGGAGCTGTTTTTT
- - 15 TRBJ2-5 TRBV25-1 CASSVPLSPGETQYF TGTGCCAGCAGTGTCCCCCTTAGCCCGGGGGAGACCCAGTACTTC
TRBD1 - 16 TRBJ2-1 TRBV7-2 CASSLLGQSPYNEQFF TGTGCCAGCAGCTTACTGGGACAGTCGCCCTACAATGAGCAGTTCTTC
TRBD2 - 14 TRBJ2-1 TRBV6-1 CASRGRGGWNEQFF TGTGCCAGCAGGGGACGGGGGGGATGGAATGAGCAGTTCTTC
- once 14 TRBJ2-3 TRBV27 CASRQSLVTDTQYF TGTGCCAGCAGACAGAGTTTAGTAACGGATACGCAGTATTTT
- - 16 TRBJ1-1 TRBV30 CAWSAQTGQMNTEAFF TGTGCCTGGAGTGCCCAGACAGGCCAGATGAACACTGAAGCTTTCTTT
- few 13 TRBJ1-5 TRBV6-5 CASSLQVDQPQHF TGTGCCAGCAGTTTACAGGTGGATCAGCCCCAGCATTTT
- - 16 TRBJ2-7 TRBV7-9 CASSSRTDPEPYEQYF TGTGCCAGCAGCTCAAGGACAGACCCGGAACCTTACGAGCAGTACTTC
- - 14 TRBJ1-1 TRBV6-5 CASSSRGAVTEAFF TGTGCCAGCTCAAGCCGGGGGGCGGTCACTGAAGCTTTCTTT
TRBD1 - 16 TRBJ2-7 TRBV6-1 CASSDVRGLISYEQYF TGTGCCAGCAGTGATGTCAGGGGGCTAATCTCCTACGAGCAGTACTTC
TRBD1 - 15 TRBJ1-5 TRBV2 CASRTQGGAGQPQHF TGTGCCAGCAGAACTCAGGGGGGCGCGGGGCAGCCCCAGCATTTT
- - 13 TRBJ2-7 TRBV19 CASSIGVPYEQYF TGTGCCAGTAGTATAGGAGTCCCCTACGAGCAGTACTTC
- - 16 TRBJ2-1 TRBV6-4 CASSVEAGAAVDEQFF TGTGCCAGCAGCGTAGAGGCGGGGGCGGCTGTGGATGAGCAGTTCTTC
- - 15 TRBJ1-2 TRBV5-1 CASSLGGEVVSGYTF TGCGCCAGCAGCTTGGGGGGCGAGGTAGTCTCCGGCTACACCTTC
- - 15 TRBJ2-3 TRBV5-1 CASSVGGLLSDTQYF TGCGCCAGCAGTGTGGGGGGCTTATTATCAGATACGCAGTATTTT
- - 16 TRBJ2-2 TRBV28 CASRERGPPNTGELFF TGTGCCAGCAGGGAAAGAGGGCCTCCGAACACCGGGGAGCTGTTTTTT